This T cell receptor (beta chain) was obtained from a study of identical twins. This CDR3 region has 17 residues. Template switching (which added a universal primer site) was used, and cDNA carried unique molecular identifiers. TCRdb re-analysed the 5' RACE reads in MiXCR, keeping a single row per CDR3 protein. This table has 750,000 to 950,000 distinct CDR3 sequences, approximately 13% appearing once. These data were also reused for a study on yellow fever vaccine responses in identical twins.

The sample taken for sequencing was PBMCs. The source is a woman aged 18-30 years in good health. The gene calls are TRBV12-1 and TRBJ2-1; the table assigns TRBD2, which was not confirmed against the DNA. TRBV12-1 is described as a pseudogene. The CDR3 nucleotides read TGTGCCAGCAGCTCGGGGACTAGCGGGGACCTCTACAATGAGCAGTTCTTC. It is translated as CASSSGTSGDLYNEQFF.